The 6 T cell receptor beta chains below come from one sample, sequenced in a study of T-cell reconstitution after alpha-beta-depleted transplantation in children. Researchers prepared the TCRbeta library using unique molecular identifiers, the study reports. Via MiXCR, TCRdb re-called the PCR reads, giving one row per CDR3 protein. The sample includes a few hundred thousand distinct CDR3 sequences, 9% to 12% of them seen just once. Sequencing used PBMCs from the stem cell graft donor, obtained from the stem cell graft. All receptors come from a human donor who donated a stem cell graft to a child with acute lymphoblastic leukemia.

The J gene is TRBJ2-1, the V gene TRBV6-2 or TRBV6-3; no definite D call. The germline CDR1 and CDR2 sequences are MNHEY and SVGEGT. V lost 4 bases and J lost 1, with 11 bases in between. The CDR3 covers 15 residues. The DNA for the CDR3 is TGTGCCAGCAGTTCCTCTTTAGGTTCCTACAATGAGCAGTTCTTC. It yields the protein CASSSSLGSYNEQFF.

This clonotype was picked up many times. This sequence joins TRBV5-1 and TRBJ2-1; D could derive from TRBD1 or TRBD2 (6 bases each). Looked up from germline, CDR1 is SGHRS and CDR2 is YFSETQ. Trimming took off 1 base at V and 4 bases at J, with 9 bases between the two ends. CDR3 size: 14 residues. The CDR3 here is CASSLSGAYNEQFF. The DNA of the CDR3 is TGCGCCAGCAGCTTGTCGGGGGCTTACAATGAGCAGTTCTTC.

Only a few counts were recorded for this clonotype. The chain combines TRBV21-1 with TRBJ2-2; TRBD1 is the table's D call, not checked against the DNA. TRBV21-1 is a documented pseudogene. The CDR3 has 17 amino acids. CDR3 coding DNA: TGTGCCAGCAGCACCCTTCGTGCAGGGGCGAACACCGGGGAGCTGTTTTTT. Amino acids: CASSTLRAGANTGELFF.

In its sample, this clonotype was seen many times. This chain uses TRBV7-8 with TRBJ2-1, with TRBD2 identical over 10 bases. The ends lost 1 base at V and 5 bases at J; junction bases unmatched: 8. The CDR3 is made up of 17 amino acids. Germline CDR1 SGHVS, CDR2 FQNEAQ. The CDR3 nucleotides are TGTGCCAGCAGCTTAGTAGTCGGACTAGCGGATGACAATGAGCAGTTCTTC. Translated, it gives CASSLVVGLADDNEQFF.

The chain joins TRBV7-2 to TRBJ2-5; TRBD2 aligns across 8 bases. Germline CDR1 and CDR2: SGHTA and FQGNSA. V was pared by 4 bases and J by 4 bases, with 2 bases of the junction left unmatched. The CDR3 is 13 residues long. CDR3 residues: CASSWLAGETQYF. The CDR3 nucleotides are TGTGCCAGCAGCTGGCTAGCGGGAGAGACCCAGTACTTC.

This clonotype was counted a few times. The rearrangement links TRBV5-1 to TRBJ2-6; 8 bases line up with TRBD2. This CDR3 spans 19 amino acids. The trim removed 0 bases at V and 0 bases at J, leaving 8 bases unmatched. The V gene's germline CDR1 is SGHRS and CDR2 YFSETQ. This chain's CDR3 is CASSLVASGSLSGANVLTF. In nucleotides, the CDR3 is TGCGCCAGCAGCTTGGTGGCTAGCGGGTCCCTCTCTGGGGCCAACGTCCTGACTTTC.